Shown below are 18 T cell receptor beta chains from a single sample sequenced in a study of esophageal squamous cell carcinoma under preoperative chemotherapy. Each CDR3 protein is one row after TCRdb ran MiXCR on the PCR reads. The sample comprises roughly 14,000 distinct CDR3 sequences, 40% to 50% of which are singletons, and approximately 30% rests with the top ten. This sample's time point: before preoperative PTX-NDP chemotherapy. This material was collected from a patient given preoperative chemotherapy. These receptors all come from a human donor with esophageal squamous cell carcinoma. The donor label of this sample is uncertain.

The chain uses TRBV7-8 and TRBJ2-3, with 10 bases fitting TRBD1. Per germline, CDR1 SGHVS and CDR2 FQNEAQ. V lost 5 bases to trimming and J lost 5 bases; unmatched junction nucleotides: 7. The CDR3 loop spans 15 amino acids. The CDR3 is CASSRGTGDRDTQYF. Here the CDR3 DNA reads TGTGCCAGCAGCCGAGGGACAGGGGACCGAGATACGCAGTATTTT.

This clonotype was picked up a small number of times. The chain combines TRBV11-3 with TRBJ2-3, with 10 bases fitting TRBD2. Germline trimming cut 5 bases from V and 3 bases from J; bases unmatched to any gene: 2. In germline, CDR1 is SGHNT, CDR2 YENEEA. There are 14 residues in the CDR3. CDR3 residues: CASSKTSGTDTQYF. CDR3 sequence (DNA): TGTGCCAGCAGCAAGACTAGCGGGACAGATACGCAGTATTTT.

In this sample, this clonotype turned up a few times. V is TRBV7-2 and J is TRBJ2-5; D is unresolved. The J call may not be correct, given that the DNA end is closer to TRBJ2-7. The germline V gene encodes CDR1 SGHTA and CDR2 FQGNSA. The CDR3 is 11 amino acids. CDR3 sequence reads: CASSLLNEQYF. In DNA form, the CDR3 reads TGTGCCAGCAGCTTATTGAACGAGCAGTACTTC.

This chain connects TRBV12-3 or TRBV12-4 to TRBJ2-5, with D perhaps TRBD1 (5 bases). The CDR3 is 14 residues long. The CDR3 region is CAGSGAGDRETQYF. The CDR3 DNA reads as TGTGCGGGCAGTGGGGCCGGTGACCGTGAGACCCAGTACTTC.

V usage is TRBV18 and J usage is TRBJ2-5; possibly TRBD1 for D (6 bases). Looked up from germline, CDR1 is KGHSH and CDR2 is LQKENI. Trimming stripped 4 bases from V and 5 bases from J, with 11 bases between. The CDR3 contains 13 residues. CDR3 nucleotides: TGTGCCAGCTCACGCGGACAGCCGGAGACCCAGTACTTC. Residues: CASSRGQPETQYF.

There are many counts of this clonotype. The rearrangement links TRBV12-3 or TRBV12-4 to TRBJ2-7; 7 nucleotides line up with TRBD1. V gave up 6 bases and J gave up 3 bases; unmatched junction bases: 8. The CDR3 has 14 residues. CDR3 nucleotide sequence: TGTGCCAGCAGCCGAGGGGGACAGCACTACGAGCAGTACTTC. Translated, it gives CASSRGGQHYEQYF.

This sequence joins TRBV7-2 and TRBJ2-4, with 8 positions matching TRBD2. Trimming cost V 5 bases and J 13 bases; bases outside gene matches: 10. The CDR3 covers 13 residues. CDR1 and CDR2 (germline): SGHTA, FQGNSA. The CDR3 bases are TGTGCCAGCAGCCCGCGGATCGGGAGGGAGCAGTACTTC. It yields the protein CASSPRIGREQYF.

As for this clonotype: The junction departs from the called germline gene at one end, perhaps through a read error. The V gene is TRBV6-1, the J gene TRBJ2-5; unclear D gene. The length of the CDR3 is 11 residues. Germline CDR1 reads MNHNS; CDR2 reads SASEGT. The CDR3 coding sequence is TGTGCCAGCAGTGAAACGCGCGGAGAGTATTTC. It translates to CASSETRGEYF.

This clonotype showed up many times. The CDR3 loop reads CASSETTVSLLARNEQFF. DNA for the CDR3: TGTGCCAGCAGTGAAACGACAGTTTCGCTACTAGCGCGCAATGAGCAGTTCTTC. The gene calls are TRBV6-1 and TRBJ2-1; 7 nucleotides align to TRBD2. The CDR3 runs to 18 residues. CDR1 and CDR2 from the germline V gene are MNHNS and SASEGT. After removal of 2 bases from V and 6 bases from J, the junction contained 16 bases not matched to a gene.

The CDR3 bases are TGTGCCAGCAGCCCTGGGGGGGAGCTGTTTTTT. It is translated as CASSPGGELFF. The rearrangement links TRBV7-9 to TRBJ2-2; D gene uncertain. With 5 bases removed from V and 8 bases from J, the gap between germline ends came to 6 bases. This CDR3 is 11 amino acids long. Germline V gene data show CDR1 as SEHNR and CDR2 as FQNEAQ (reference sequence). Together with reference TRBV7-9 and TRBJ2-2, the CDR3 gives the full variable domain: DTGVSQNPRHKITKRGQNVTFRCDPISEHNRLYWYRQTLGQGPEFLTYFQNEAQLEKSRLLSDRFSAERPKGSFSTLEIQRTEQGDSAMYLCASSPGGELFFGEGSRLTVL.

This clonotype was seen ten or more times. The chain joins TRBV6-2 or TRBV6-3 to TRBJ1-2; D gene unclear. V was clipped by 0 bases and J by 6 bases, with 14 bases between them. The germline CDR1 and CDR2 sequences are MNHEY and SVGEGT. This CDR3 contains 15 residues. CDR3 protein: CASSYSLNPQNGYTF. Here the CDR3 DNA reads TGTGCCAGCAGTTACTCGTTAAACCCCCAAAATGGCTACACCTTC.

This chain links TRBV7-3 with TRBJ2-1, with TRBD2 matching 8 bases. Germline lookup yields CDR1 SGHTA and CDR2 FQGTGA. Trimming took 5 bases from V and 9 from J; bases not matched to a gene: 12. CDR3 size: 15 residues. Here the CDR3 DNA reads TGTGCCAGCAGCCCTGGGATAGCGGGGTCTGGTGAGCAGTTCTTC. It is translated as CASSPGIAGSGEQFF.

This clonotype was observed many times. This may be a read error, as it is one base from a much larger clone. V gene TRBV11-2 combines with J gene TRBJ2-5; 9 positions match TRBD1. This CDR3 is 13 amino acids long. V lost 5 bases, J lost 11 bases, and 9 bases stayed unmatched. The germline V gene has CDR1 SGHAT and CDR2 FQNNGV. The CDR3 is CASSTGQGNEQYF. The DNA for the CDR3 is TGTGCCAGCAGCACTGGACAGGGGAATGAGCAGTACTTC.

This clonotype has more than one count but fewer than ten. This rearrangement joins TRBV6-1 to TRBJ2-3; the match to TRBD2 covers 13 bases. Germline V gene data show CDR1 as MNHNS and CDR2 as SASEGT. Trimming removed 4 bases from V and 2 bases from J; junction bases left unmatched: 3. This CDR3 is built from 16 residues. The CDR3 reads CASSGGLAGITDTQYF. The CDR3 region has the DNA TGTGCCAGCAGTGGGGGACTAGCGGGGATCACAGATACGCAGTATTTT.

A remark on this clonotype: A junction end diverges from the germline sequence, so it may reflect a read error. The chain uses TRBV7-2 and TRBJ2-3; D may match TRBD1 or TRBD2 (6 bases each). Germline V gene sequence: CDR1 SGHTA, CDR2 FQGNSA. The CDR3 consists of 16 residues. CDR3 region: CPSSVRGVGGKDTQYF. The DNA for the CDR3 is TGTCCCAGCAGCGTACGAGGGGTGGGGGGCAAAGATACGCAGTACTTT. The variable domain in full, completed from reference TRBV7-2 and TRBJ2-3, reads GAGVSQSPSNKVTEKGKDVELRCDPISGHTALYWYRQSLGQGLEFLIYFQGNSAPDKSGLPSDRFSAERTGGSVSTLTIQRTQQEDSAVYLCPSSVRGVGGKDTQYFGPGTRLTVL.

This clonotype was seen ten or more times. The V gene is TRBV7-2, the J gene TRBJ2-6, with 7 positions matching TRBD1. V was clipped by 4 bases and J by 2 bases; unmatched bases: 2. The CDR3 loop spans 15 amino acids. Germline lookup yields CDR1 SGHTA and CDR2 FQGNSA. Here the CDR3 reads CASSSDRAGANVLTF. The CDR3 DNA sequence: TGTGCCAGCAGCTCCGACAGGGCTGGGGCCAACGTCCTGACTTTC.

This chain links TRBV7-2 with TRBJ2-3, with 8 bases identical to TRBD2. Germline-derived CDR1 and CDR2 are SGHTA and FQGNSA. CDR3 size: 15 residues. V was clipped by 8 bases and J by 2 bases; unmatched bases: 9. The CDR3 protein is CASGESGGYTDTQYF. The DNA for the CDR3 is TGTGCCAGCGGGGAATCGGGGGGGTACACAGATACGCAGTATTTT.

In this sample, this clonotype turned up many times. As DNA, the CDR3 is TGTGCCAGCAGCTTTGGGACTAGCGGGGGTAATGAGCAGTTCTTC. Translation: CASSFGTSGGNEQFF. The chain joins TRBV7-7 to TRBJ2-1; the match to TRBD2 covers 14 bases. This CDR3 has 15 residues. The V segment lost 3 bases and the J segment 7 bases; nucleotides outside the gene matches: 2. From germline, CDR1 is SSHAT and CDR2 FNYEAQ (reference sequence).